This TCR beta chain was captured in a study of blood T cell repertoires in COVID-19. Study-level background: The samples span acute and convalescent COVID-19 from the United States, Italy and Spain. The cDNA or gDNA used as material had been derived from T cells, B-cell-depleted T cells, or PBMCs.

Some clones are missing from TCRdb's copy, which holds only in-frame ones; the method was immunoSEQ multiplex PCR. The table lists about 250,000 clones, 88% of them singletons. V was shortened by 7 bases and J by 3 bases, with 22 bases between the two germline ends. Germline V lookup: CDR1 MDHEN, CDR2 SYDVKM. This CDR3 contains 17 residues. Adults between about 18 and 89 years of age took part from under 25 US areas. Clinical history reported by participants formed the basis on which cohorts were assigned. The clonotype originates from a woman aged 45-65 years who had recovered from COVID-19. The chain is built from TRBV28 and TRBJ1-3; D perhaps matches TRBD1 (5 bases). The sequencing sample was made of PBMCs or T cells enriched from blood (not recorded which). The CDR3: CASTIMAGGRFGNTIYF. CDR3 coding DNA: TGTGCCAGCACCATTATGGCCGGGGGAAGGTTTGGAAACACCATATATTTT.